A selection of T cell receptor beta chains follows, all from one sample in a study of PD-1 blockade in classical Hodgkin lymphoma. Data came from immunoSEQ multiplex PCR; TCRdb stores just in-frame clones and leaves some out. This table holds 40,000 to 50,000 clones, more than 85% found once. This specimen was peripheral blood mononuclear cells (PBMCs), taken before the second cycle of nivolumab. These receptor sequences come from a human donor with classical Hodgkin lymphoma. Each CDR3 is given without its conserved first and last residue. For some rows the clone size is stated as once, few or many, or as a class when expanded; others skip it.

clone size,V gene,J gene,CDR3 protein
-,TRBV20-1,TRBJ2-7,SADDLNEQY
-,TRBV7-3,TRBJ2-7,ASSPTSGPYEQY
-,TRBV5-5,TRBJ2-1,ASSSGLAGVHGEQF
once,TRBV28,TRBJ2-6,ASGGGGSGANVLT
-,TRBV7-9,TRBJ1-4,ASSLGEGARAANEKLF
-,TRBV7-2,TRBJ2-2,ASSSPPGLVWNTGELF
-,TRBV5-1,TRBJ2-2,ASSLAGARQTGELF
-,TRBV28,TRBJ2-3,ASSFDTGHLGDTQY
-,TRBV19,TRBJ1-5,ASRHRGRSNQPQH
-,TRBV5-6,TRBJ1-1,ASRARAARDTEAF
-,TRBV10-3,TRBJ2-3,AISGLGGPRSDTQY
-,TRBV4-2,TRBJ1-4,ASSQGRTNEKLF
-,TRBV28,TRBJ1-2,ASSSTGYYGYT
once,TRBV5-4,TRBJ2-7,ASSLDWGSDEQY
-,TRBV4-2,TRBJ2-3,ASSNTLAATDTQY
medium-sized,TRBV11-1,TRBJ1-1,ASSLGVDTEAF
-,TRBV2,TRBJ1-3,ASSEEQGAGNTIY
-,TRBV6-1,TRBJ1-2,ASSDWGGTGSGYT
-,TRBV19,TRBJ2-4,ASSRERPKNIQY
-,TRBV27,TRBJ2-1,ASSQYSGQGGSYNEQF
-,TRBV29-1,TRBJ2-1,SVEDRASGVSSYNEQF
-,TRBV6-1,TRBJ1-2,ASSEGRGRVNYGYT
-,TRBV7-3,TRBJ2-6,ASTPGTGNSGANVLT
once,TRBV7-8,TRBJ2-2,ASSLAVRSLNTGELF
once,TRBV11-2,TRBJ1-1,ASSLVRIPNTEAF
once,TRBV5-1,TRBJ2-3,ASSASGVSTDTQY
-,TRBV4-2,TRBJ2-5,ASAAGLAETQY
-,TRBV28,TRBJ1-1,ASSPIGRRNTEAF
-,TRBV9,TRBJ2-5,ASSVDQETQY
once,TRBV5-1,TRBJ2-7,ASSMGQYYEQY
once,TRBV5-6,TRBJ2-1,ASSWRDRGNNEQF
-,TRBV9,TRBJ2-2,ASSGWSGELF
-,TRBV7-2,TRBJ2-3,ASSLSQGWTQY
-,TRBV5-6,TRBJ1-5,ASSHLNEPNQPQH
-,TRBV27,TRBJ2-7,ASSLRGTSGRYSYEQY
-,TRBV6-6,TRBJ2-5,ASSYSGLQETQY
-,TRBV27,TRBJ1-1,ASTFAPNRKGPNTEAF
once,TRBV10-3,TRBJ2-3,AISDSGTDTQY
once,TRBV6-1,TRBJ2-5,ASSVSPRAGGRETQY
once,TRBV7-8,TRBJ2-7,ASSLGEY
-,TRBV11-3,TRBJ1-5,ASSFNGTAPKGGWPQH
-,TRBV5-1,TRBJ2-3,ASRDGMTHTDTQY
-,TRBV29-1,TRBJ2-1,SATIGTSAYNEQF
-,TRBV5-4,TRBJ2-1,ASSFKGFNEQF
few,TRBV10-3,TRBJ2-1,AISLAGNEQF
once,TRBV28,TRBJ2-3,ASSPAGKVTDTQY
-,TRBV21-1,TRBJ1-5,ALREGRTEPDSNQPQH
few,TRBV9,TRBJ1-3,ASSVAEAGNTIY
few,TRBV9,TRBJ2-4,ASSVEIRGPKNIQY
-,TRBV4-1,TRBJ2-5,ASSQVLGADRGRLGSETQY
-,TRBV7-2,TRBJ2-2,ASSSDNPWTGELF
-,TRBV5-1,TRBJ2-5,ASSFWQDQETQY
once,TRBV4-3,TRBJ1-1,ASSQDVGVSSMNTEAF
few,TRBV10-3,TRBJ2-7,ANGLGKGYEQY
once,TRBV29-1,TRBJ2-7,SVGQGMPYEQY
-,TRBV18,TRBJ2-3,ASSPLHGTSGGPTDTQY
-,TRBV9,TRBJ1-2,ASSGDGGANYGYT
-,TRBV2,TRBJ1-1,ASSEWKNTEAF